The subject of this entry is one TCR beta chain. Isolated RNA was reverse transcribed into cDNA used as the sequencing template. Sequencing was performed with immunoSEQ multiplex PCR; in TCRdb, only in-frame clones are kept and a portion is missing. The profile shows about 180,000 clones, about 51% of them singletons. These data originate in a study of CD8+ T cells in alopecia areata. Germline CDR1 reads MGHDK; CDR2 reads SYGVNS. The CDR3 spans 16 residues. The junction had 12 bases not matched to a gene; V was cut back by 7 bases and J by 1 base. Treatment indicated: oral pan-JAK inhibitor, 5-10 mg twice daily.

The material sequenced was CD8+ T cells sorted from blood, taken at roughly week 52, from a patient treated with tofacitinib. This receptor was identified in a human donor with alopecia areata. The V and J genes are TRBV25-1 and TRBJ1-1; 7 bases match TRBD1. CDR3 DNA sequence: TGTGCCAGCAAGGCTTGGGGGGGGACAGAGAACACTGAAGCTTTCTTT. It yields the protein CASKAWGGTENTEAFF.